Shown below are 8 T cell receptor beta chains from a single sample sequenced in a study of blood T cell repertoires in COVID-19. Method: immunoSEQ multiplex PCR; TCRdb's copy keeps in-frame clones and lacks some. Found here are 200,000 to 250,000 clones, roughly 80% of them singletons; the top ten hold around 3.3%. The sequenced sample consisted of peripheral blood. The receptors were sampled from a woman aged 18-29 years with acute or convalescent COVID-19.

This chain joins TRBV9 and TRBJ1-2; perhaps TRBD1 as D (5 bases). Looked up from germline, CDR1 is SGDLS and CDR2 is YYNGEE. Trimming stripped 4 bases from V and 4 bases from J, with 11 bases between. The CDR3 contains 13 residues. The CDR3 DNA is TGTGCCAGCAGCCCCCAGGGTGGCTATGGCTACACCTTC. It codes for CASSPQGGYGYTF.

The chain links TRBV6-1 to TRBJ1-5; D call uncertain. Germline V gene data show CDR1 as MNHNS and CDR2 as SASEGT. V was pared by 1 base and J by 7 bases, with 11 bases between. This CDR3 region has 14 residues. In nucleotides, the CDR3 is TGTGCCAGCAGTGAAGTAAAGTATGGCCAGCCCCAGCATTTT. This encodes CASSEVKYGQPQHF.

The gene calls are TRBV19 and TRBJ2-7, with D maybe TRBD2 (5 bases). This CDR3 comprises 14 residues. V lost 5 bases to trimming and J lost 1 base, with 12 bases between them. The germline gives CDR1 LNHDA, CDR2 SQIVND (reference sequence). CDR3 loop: CASSVDRRSYEQYF. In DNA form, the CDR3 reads TGTGCCAGTAGTGTTGACCGGAGGTCCTACGAGCAGTACTTC. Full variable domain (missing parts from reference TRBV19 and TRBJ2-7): DGGITQSPKYLFRKEGQNVTLSCEQNLNHDAMYWYRQDPGQGLRLIYYSQIVNDFQKGDIAEGYSVSREKKESFPLTVTSAQKNPTAFYLCASSVDRRSYEQYFGPGTRLTVT.

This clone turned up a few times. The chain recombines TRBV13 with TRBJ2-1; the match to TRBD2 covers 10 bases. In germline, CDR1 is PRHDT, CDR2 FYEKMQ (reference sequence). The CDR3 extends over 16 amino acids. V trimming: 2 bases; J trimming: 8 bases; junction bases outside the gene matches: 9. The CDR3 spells CASSLRLAGGEDEQFF. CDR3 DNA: TGTGCCAGCAGCTTAAGACTAGCGGGCGGAGAGGATGAGCAGTTCTTC.

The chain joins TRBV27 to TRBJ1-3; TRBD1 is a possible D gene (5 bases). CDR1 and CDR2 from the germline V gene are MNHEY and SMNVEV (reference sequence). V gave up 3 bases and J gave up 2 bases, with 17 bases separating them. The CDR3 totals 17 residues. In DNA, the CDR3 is TGTGCCAGCAGTTTTCTGGACAAGATGTACCCTGGAAACACCATATATTTT. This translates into CASSFLDKMYPGNTIYF.

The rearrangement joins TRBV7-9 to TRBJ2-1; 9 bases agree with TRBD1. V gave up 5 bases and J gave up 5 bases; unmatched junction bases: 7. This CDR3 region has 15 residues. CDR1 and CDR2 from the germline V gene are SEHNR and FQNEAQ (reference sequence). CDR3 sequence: CASSQGQGAHNEQFF. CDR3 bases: TGTGCCAGCAGCCAGGGACAGGGAGCTCACAATGAGCAGTTCTTC. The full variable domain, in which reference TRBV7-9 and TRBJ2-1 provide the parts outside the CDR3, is DTGVSQNPRHKITKRGQNVTFRCDPISEHNRLYWYRQTLGQGPEFLTYFQNEAQLEKSRLLSDRFSAERPKGSFSTLEIQRTEQGDSAMYLCASSQGQGAHNEQFFGPGTRLTVL.

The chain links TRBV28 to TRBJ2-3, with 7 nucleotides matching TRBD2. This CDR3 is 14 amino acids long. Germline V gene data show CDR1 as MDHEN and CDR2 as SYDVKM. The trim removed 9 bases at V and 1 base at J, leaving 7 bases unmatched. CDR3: CASTWLAGTDTQYF. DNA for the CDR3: TGTGCCAGTACCTGGCTAGCGGGCACAGATACGCAGTATTTT.

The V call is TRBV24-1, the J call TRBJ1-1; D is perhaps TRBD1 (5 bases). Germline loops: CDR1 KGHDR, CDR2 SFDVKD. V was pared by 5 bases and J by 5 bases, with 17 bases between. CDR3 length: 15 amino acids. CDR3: CATSGVGQGRTEAFF. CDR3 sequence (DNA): TGTGCCACCAGTGGGGTAGGGCAGGGAAGGACTGAAGCTTTCTTT.